The rows below give T cell receptor beta chains drawn from one sample of a study of T cell repertoires in cytomegalovirus infection. Their antigens are not known. Using its own MiXCR run on the reads, TCRdb lists one record per CDR3 protein. The sample yields about 52,000 distinct CDR3 sequences, about 18% seen once. Sequencing was performed on CD8+ T cells from cultured PBMCs, taken from culture after CMV antigen stimulation. The source is a human donor in good health (CMV status not recorded). Some clones in this sample may be carry-over from other donors' samples. Each CDR3 is given with its conserved first and last residue. The D gene is left open where the match is weak. Clone sizes are given selectively: once, few, many, or a class where the clone is expanded.

v_call d_call clone_size cdr3_aa
TRBV12-3/TRBV12-4 TRBD1 few CASSSKWGQNYGYTF
TRBV6-6 . few CASSYGGRDNYGYTF
TRBV27 TRBD1 . CASSFRQGRNEQFF
TRBV7-7 . . CASSLVLGSYNEQFF
TRBV11-2 . few CASSLADGPYNEQFF
TRBV7-3 TRBD2 . CASSLTGLAEETQYF
TRBV7-9 TRBD1 . CASSLTGRRAGYTF
TRBV12-3/TRBV12-4 . . CASSLGPSGGKLFF
TRBV28 TRBD1 few CASRYQQGARETQYF
TRBV6-5 TRBD2 . CASSYKLAGETQYF
TRBV27 . . CATSKNPLYGYTF
TRBV11-2 . few CASSPGGRGGNQPQHF
TRBV7-9 TRBD1 few CASSPQGSTEAFF
TRBV6-2/TRBV6-3 . . CASSRRGQETQYF
TRBV6-5 . . CASSYRRSGVLNTEAFF
TRBV7-2 . few CASSLVPYEQYF
TRBV12-3/TRBV12-4 . . CASSLRAGSHGYTF
TRBV11-2 TRBD2 . CASSLDLAGESTDTQYF
TRBV2 . . CASSEARNEQFF
TRBV7-9 . . CASSPGLGDYGYTF
TRBV27 TRBD1 . CASTRPGQGMREQFF